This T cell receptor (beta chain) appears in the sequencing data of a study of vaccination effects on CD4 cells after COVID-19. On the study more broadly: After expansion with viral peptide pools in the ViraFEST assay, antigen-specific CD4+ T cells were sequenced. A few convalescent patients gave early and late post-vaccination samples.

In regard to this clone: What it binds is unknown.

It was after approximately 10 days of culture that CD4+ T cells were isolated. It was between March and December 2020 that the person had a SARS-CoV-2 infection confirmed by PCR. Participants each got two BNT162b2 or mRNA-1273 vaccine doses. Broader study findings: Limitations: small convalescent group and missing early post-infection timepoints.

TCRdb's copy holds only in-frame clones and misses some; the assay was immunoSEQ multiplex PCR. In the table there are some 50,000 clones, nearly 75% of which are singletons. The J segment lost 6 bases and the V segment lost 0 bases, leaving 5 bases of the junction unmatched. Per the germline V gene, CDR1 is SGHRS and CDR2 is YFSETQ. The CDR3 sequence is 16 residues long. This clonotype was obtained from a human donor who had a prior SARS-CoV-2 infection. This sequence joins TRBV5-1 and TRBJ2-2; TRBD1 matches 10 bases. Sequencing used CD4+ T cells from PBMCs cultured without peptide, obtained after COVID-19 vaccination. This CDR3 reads CASSLAGGQGAGELFF. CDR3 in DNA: TGCGCCAGCAGCTTGGCCGGCGGACAGGGGGCCGGGGAGCTGTTTTTT.